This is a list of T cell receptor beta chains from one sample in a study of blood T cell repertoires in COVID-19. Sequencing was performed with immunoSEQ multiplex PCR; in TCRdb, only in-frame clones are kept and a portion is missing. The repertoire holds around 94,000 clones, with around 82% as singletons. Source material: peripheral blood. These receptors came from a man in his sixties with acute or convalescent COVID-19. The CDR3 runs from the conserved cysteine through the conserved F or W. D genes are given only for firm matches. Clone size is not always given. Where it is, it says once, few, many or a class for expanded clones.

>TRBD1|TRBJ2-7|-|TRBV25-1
CASSGQGNDEQYF
TGTGCCAGCAGTGGACAGGGGAACGACGAGCAGTACTTC
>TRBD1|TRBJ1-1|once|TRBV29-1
CSVEDDRDENTEAFF
TGCAGCGTTGAAGACGACAGGGACGAGAACACTGAAGCTTTCTTT
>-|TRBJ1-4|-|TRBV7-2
CASSLNGQGLNEKLFF
TGTGCCAGCAGCTTAAATGGGCAGGGCCTGAATGAAAAACTGTTTTTT
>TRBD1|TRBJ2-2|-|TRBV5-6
CASSLIDRVSTGELFF
TGTGCCAGCAGCCTGATCGACAGGGTCAGCACCGGGGAGCTGTTTTTT
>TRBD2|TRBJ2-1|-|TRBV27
CASSSSAGGPPYNEQFF
TGTGCCAGCAGTTCTTCAGCGGGGGGCCCACCTTACAATGAGCAGTTCTTC
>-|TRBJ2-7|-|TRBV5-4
CASSLRGIYEQYF
TGTGCCAGCAGCTTGAGAGGGATCTACGAGCAGTACTTC
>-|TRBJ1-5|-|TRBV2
CASRPGADNQPQHF
TGTGCCAGCAGGCCCGGAGCGGACAATCAGCCCCAGCATTTT
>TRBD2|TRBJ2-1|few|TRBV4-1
CASSQAGGSTYNEQFF
TGCGCCAGCAGTCAGGCCGGGGGGTCCACTTACAATGAGCAGTTCTTC
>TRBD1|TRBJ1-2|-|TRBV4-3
CASSQEDRGPTNYGYTF
TGCGCCAGCAGCCAAGAAGACAGGGGGCCTACTAACTATGGCTACACCTTC
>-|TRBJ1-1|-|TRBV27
CASSLLQGRTEAFF
TGTGCCAGCAGTTTACTACAGGGTAGGACTGAAGCTTTCTTT
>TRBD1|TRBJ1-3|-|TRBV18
CASSPGTAQDTIYF
TGTGCCAGCTCACCAGGGACAGCGCAGGACACCATATATTTT
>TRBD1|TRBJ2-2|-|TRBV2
CASRATGPATGELFF
TGTGCCAGCAGGGCGACAGGGCCCGCCACCGGGGAGCTGTTTTTT
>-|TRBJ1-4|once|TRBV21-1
CASSKWEGVNEKLFF
TGTGCCAGCAGCAAATGGGAGGGGGTCAACGAAAAACTGTTTTTT
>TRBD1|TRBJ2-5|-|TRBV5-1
CASTLTWDRGYQETQYF
TGCGCCAGCACCCTCACATGGGACAGGGGATACCAAGAGACCCAGTACTTC
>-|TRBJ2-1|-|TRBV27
CASSEGESYNEQFF
TGTGCCAGCAGTGAGGGGGAGTCCTACAATGAGCAGTTCTTC
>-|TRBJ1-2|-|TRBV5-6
CASRYLTGFNYGYTF
TGTGCCAGCAGGTACCTAACAGGGTTTAACTATGGCTACACCTTC
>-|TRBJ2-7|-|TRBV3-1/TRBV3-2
CASSHTGELHYEQYF
TGTGCCAGCAGCCATACCGGGGAGTTACACTACGAGCAGTACTTC
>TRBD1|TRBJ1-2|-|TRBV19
CASSPGQGNYGYTF
TGTGCCAGTAGTCCTGGACAGGGGAACTATGGCTACACCTTC
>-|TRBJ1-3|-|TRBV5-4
CASSLGGGSGNTIYF
TGTGCCAGCAGCTTGGGAGGGGGTTCGGGAAACACCATATATTTT
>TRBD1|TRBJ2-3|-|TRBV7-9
CASSFGQENTDTQYF
TGTGCCAGCAGCTTCGGACAGGAGAACACAGATACGCAGTATTTT
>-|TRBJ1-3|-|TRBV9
CASSPPRLNTIYF
TGTGCCAGCAGCCCCCCGAGGCTAAACACCATATATTTT
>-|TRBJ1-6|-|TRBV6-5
CASSKPEGNSPLHF
TGTGCCAGCAGTAAACCGGAGGGGAATTCACCCCTCCACTTT
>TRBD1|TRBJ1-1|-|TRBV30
CAWGDRGFEAFF
TGTGCCTGGGGAGACAGGGGGTTTGAAGCTTTCTTT
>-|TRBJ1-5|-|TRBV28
CASSPGNRAPQHF
TGTGCCAGCAGTCCAGGGAACAGGGCCCCCCAGCATTTT
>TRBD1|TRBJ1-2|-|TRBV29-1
CSAAGTGASYTF
TGCAGCGCCGCCGGGACAGGGGCGAGCTACACCTTC
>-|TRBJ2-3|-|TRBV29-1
CSVEAQGSSTDTQYF
TGCAGCGTTGAAGCCCAGGGTAGCAGCACAGATACGCAGTATTTT
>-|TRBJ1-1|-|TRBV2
CASRWEARDTEAFF
TGTGCCAGCAGGTGGGAGGCCCGGGACACTGAAGCTTTCTTT
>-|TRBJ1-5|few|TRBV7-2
CASSSNRGNQPQHF
TGTGCCAGCAGCTCAAACAGGGGCAATCAGCCCCAGCATTTT
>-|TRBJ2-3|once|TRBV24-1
CATSDGGIGTDTQYF
TGTGCCACCAGTGATGGAGGGATCGGCACAGATACGCAGTATTTT
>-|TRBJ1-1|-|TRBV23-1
CASSQSGGPHTEAFF
TGCGCCAGCAGTCAATCGGGGGGGCCTCACACTGAAGCTTTCTTT
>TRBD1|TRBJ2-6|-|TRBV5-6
CASSLGTGGGLTF
TGTGCCAGCAGCTTGGGGACAGGAGGCGGCCTGACTTTC
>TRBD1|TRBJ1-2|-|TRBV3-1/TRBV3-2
CASSSQGGGYTF
TGTGCCAGCAGTAGTCAGGGGGGTGGCTACACCTTC
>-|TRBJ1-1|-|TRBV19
CASSRWEEAEAFF
TGTGCCAGTAGTCGCTGGGAGGAGGCTGAAGCTTTCTTT
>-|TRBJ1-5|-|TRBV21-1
CASSRPRTGGAGQPQHF
TGTGCCAGCAGCCGACCAAGGACAGGGGGCGCGGGTCAGCCCCAGCATTTT
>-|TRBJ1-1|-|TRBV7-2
CASSLVGAQTEAFF
TGTGCCAGCAGCTTAGTGGGGGCGCAAACTGAAGCTTTCTTT
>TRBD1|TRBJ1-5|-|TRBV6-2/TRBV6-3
CASSSRGQGVYSNQPQHF
TGTGCCAGCAGTTCGAGGGGACAGGGGGTTTATAGCAATCAGCCCCAGCATTTT
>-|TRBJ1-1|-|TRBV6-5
CASRSAGLNTEAFF
TGTGCCAGCAGAAGTGCAGGGCTTAACACTGAAGCTTTCTTT
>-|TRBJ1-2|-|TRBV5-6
CASSPGRDFIYGYTF
TGTGCCAGCAGCCCGGGCAGGGATTTCATCTATGGCTACACCTTC
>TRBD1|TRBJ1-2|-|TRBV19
CASSIGPNLPTGGVKGYTF
TGTGCCAGTAGTATCGGCCCCAACCTCCCGACAGGGGGAGTTAAGGGCTACACCTTC
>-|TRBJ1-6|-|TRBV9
CASSASLGPPLHF
TGTGCCAGCAGCGCTTCCTTGGGGCCACCCCTCCACTTT